This T cell receptor beta chain appears in the sequencing data of a study of CD8+ T cells in alopecia areata. Study-level information: After 6 to 18 months of tofacitinib, follow-up continued 6 months off drug.

The treatment: oral pan-JAK inhibitor, 5-10 mg twice daily. Alopecia areata patients provided lesional scalp punch biopsies and peripheral blood, both collected for the study. PBMCs, the starting material, were the source of sorted CD4+ and CD8+ T cells. This CDR3 is 15 amino acids long. V lost 1 base and J 2 bases, leaving 6 bases between the germline ends. CDR1 is SGHAT, CDR2 FQDESV, per germline (reference sequence). RNA extraction was followed by reverse transcription into cDNA, which acted as the sequencing template. Assay: immunoSEQ multiplex PCR; the TCRdb copy retains only in-frame clones and omits some. This table has some 99,000 clones, roughly two thirds appearing once.

Sample: CD8+ T cells sorted from blood, taken at week 4, from a patient treated with tofacitinib. The clonotype originates from a human donor with alopecia areata. V is TRBV11-1 and J is TRBJ2-6, with D unresolved. CDR3 sequence reads: CASSLGAAGANVLTF. In DNA, the CDR3 is TGTGCCAGCAGCTTAGGGGCGGCTGGGGCCAACGTCCTGACTTTC.